The 28 T cell receptor beta chains reported below all come from one sample, sequenced in a study of cytomegalovirus exposure and HLA in healthy donors. The PCR had 60 Vbeta and 13 Jbeta primers. Clones were sequenced by immunoSEQ multiplex PCR, and TCRdb holds only the in-frame ones, with some missing. Among more than 100,000 clones listed, roughly 80% were seen once. Sequencing was done on a sample of PBMCs. All receptors come from an older woman in good health and CMV-seronegative.

The gene calls are TRBV19 and TRBJ1-6; D might be TRBD1 (6 bases). The germline CDR1 and CDR2 sequences are LNHDA and SQIVND (reference sequence). With 5 bases removed from V and 6 bases from J, the gap between germline ends came to 17 bases. The CDR3 loop spans 16 amino acids. CDR3 sequence reads: CASSLNLGQPNSPLHF. For the CDR3, the DNA is TGTGCCAGTAGTTTGAACCTCGGACAGCCTAATTCACCCCTCCACTTT.

This clone turned up a few times. This chain joins TRBV7-6 and TRBJ1-2, with 8 nucleotides matching TRBD1. CDR3 length equals 15 residues. V dropped 5 bases and J dropped 8; count of bases not matched to a gene: 13. The germline CDR1 and CDR2 sequences are SGHVS and FNYEAQ. In DNA form, the CDR3 reads TGTGCCAGCAGCCTTAACACAGGGGGGGGCGGGGGCTACACCTTC. It specifies CASSLNTGGGGGYTF.

The chain is built from TRBV28 and TRBJ1-2; D is uncertain. The V gene's germline CDR1 is MDHEN and CDR2 SYDVKM. Trimming pared 6 bases from V and 5 bases from J, leaving 10 bases between. The CDR3 runs 12 residues. In DNA, the CDR3 is TGTGCCAGCAGGAAGGACTCGTATGGCTACACCTTC. Its translation is CASRKDSYGYTF.

The J gene is TRBJ2-3, the V gene TRBV6-6, with TRBD1 as a possible D gene (6 bases). The CDR3 loop spans 14 amino acids. Trimming stripped 7 bases from V and 5 bases from J, with 16 bases between. The V gene's germline CDR1 is MNHNY and CDR2 SVGAGI (reference sequence). CDR3 bases: TGTGCCAGCACCCTAGGGGGTGGCAGAGATACGCAGTATTTT. Its protein is CASTLGGGRDTQYF.

V gene TRBV7-9 combines with J gene TRBJ2-1; 11 bases agree with TRBD2. The CDR3 loop spans 15 amino acids. With V trimmed by 5 bases and J by 6 bases, 6 bases remained unmatched. In germline, CDR1 is SEHNR, CDR2 FQNEAQ (reference sequence). The CDR3 spells CASSLTSGGSNEQFF. In DNA, the CDR3 is TGTGCCAGCAGCCTTACTAGCGGGGGATCCAATGAGCAGTTCTTC. The complete variable domain, with remaining parts taken from reference TRBV7-9 and TRBJ2-1, reads DTGVSQNPRHKITKRGQNVTFRCDPISEHNRLYWYRQTLGQGPEFLTYFQNEAQLEKSRLLSDRFSAERPKGSFSTLEIQRTEQGDSAMYLCASSLTSGGSNEQFFGPGTRLTVL.

The genes are TRBV4-1 and TRBJ2-7; D perhaps matches TRBD1 (6 bases). The germline V gene encodes CDR1 MGHRA and CDR2 YSYEKL. The CDR3 sequence is 15 residues long. V lost 1 base and J lost 1, with 11 bases in between. CDR3 protein: CASSQVAGVSYEQYF. Written as DNA, the CDR3 is TGCGCCAGCAGCCAAGTAGCAGGGGTTTCCTACGAGCAGTACTTC.

The chain carries TRBV27 and TRBJ2-4; TRBD1 is a possible D gene (6 bases). Trimming removed 1 base from V and 4 bases from J, with 14 bases in between. Germline V CDR1 and CDR2: MNHEY, SMNVEV (reference sequence). CDR3 length equals 16 residues. CDR3 sequence reads: CASSLYGGTEKNIQYF. The CDR3 bases are TGTGCCAGCAGTTTATATGGGGGCACAGAGAAAAACATTCAGTACTTC.

The rearrangement links TRBV11-2 to TRBJ2-1; 8 bases fit TRBD2. Germline V CDR1 and CDR2: SGHAT, FQNNGV. This CDR3 has 18 amino acids. V lost 0 bases and J lost 10; bases outside the gene matches: 17. DNA for the CDR3: TGTGCCAGCAGCTTAGATTGGGCCACTAGCGGAAGTGATGGGGAGCAGTTCTTC. Its translation: CASSLDWATSGSDGEQFF.

V usage is TRBV19 and J usage is TRBJ2-3; 7 bases are shared with TRBD2. CDR1 LNHDA and CDR2 SQIVND come from the germline V gene (reference sequence). Trimming at V came to 0 bases and at J to 2 bases, leaving 8 bases not matched to a gene. The CDR3 runs to 17 residues. This chain's CDR3 is CASSIEGPGRPTDTQYF. CDR3 DNA sequence: TGTGCCAGTAGTATAGAGGGCCCCGGGAGGCCCACAGATACGCAGTATTTT. The full variable domain, in which reference TRBV19 and TRBJ2-3 provide the parts outside the CDR3, is DGGITQSPKYLFRKEGQNVTLSCEQNLNHDAMYWYRQDPGQGLRLIYYSQIVNDFQKGDIAEGYSVSREKKESFPLTVTSAQKNPTAFYLCASSIEGPGRPTDTQYFGPGTRLTVL.

The chain recombines TRBV7-8 with TRBJ1-2; 8 bases line up with TRBD1. J gave up 8 bases and V 5 bases, and 7 bases lay outside the gene matches. This CDR3 contains 13 residues. From germline, CDR1 is SGHVS and CDR2 FQNEAQ. This CDR3 is CASSLPQGGGYTF. The CDR3 DNA reads as TGTGCCAGCAGCCTTCCACAGGGGGGCGGCTACACCTTC.

The rearrangement links TRBV19 to TRBJ1-1, with 7 bases matching TRBD1. After removal of 3 bases from V and 1 base from J, the junction contained 8 bases not matched to a gene. CDR1 is LNHDA, CDR2 SQIVND, per germline (reference sequence). The length of the CDR3 is 16 residues. The CDR3 coding sequence is TGTGCCAGTAGTATCCTCCGGGGACAGAAGAACACTGAAGCTTTCTTT. It yields the protein CASSILRGQKNTEAFF.

This clone showed up just a few times. The rearrangement links TRBV30 to TRBJ2-3; no clear D gene. Germline V lookup: CDR1 GTSNPN, CDR2 SVGIG (reference sequence). The CDR3 has 13 amino acids. Trimming took 0 bases from V and 1 from J, leaving 5 bases between them. CDR3 sequence (DNA): TGTGCCTGGAGTGTACTTGGCACAGATACGCAGTATTTT. The encoded protein is CAWSVLGTDTQYF.

This chain connects TRBV14 to TRBJ2-1, with 15 bases identical to TRBD2. This CDR3 comprises 17 residues. Germline V gene sequence: CDR1 SGHDN, CDR2 FVKESK. V shed 5 bases, J shed 8 bases, and the junction held 10 bases outside the gene matches. CDR3 sequence reads: CASSWEGLAGGQDEQFF. The CDR3 DNA follows: TGTGCCAGCAGCTGGGAAGGACTAGCGGGAGGGCAGGATGAGCAGTTCTTC.

This chain connects TRBV9 to TRBJ2-5, with TRBD2 matching over 8 bases. The junction had 2 bases not matched to a gene; V was cut back by 0 bases and J by 4 bases. The CDR3 is 14 amino acids. Germline V gene sequence: CDR1 SGDLS, CDR2 YYNGEE. For the CDR3, the DNA is TGTGCCAGCAGCGTAGGGCGGGGGGCAGAGACCCAGTACTTC. Translating it yields CASSVGRGAETQYF.

The rearrangement links TRBV28 to TRBJ1-4; 7 bases fit TRBD1. The germline gives CDR1 MDHEN, CDR2 SYDVKM. With V trimmed by 5 bases and J by 8 bases, 8 bases remained unmatched. The CDR3 has 14 residues. CDR3 nucleotide sequence: TGTGCCAGCAGTCAAGACAGGGTAGTGGAAAAACTGTTTTTT. Protein: CASSQDRVVEKLFF.

The chain carries TRBV5-1 and TRBJ1-6; the match to TRBD1 covers 7 bases. Germline V gene lookup returns CDR1 SGHRS and CDR2 YFSETQ. V shed 7 bases, J shed 7 bases, and the junction held 8 bases outside the gene matches. There are 14 residues in the CDR3. DNA of the CDR3: TGCGCCAGCGGCCCGGACAGGAGAAATTCACCCCTCCACTTT. This translates into CASGPDRRNSPLHF.

The chain links TRBV28 to TRBJ2-7; D is unresolved. This CDR3 is built from 13 residues. Germline CDR1 reads MDHEN; CDR2 reads SYDVKM. The germline V and J ends were trimmed by 4 bases and 3 bases, with 10 bases remaining between them. CDR3 nucleotide sequence: TGTGCCAGCAGTTCACAGTCATTCTACGAGCAGTACTTC. This translates into CASSSQSFYEQYF.

J is TRBJ1-2 and V is TRBV10-3; the D is unclear. CDR1 and CDR2 (germline): ENHRY, SYGVKD. V lost 3 bases and J lost 3, with 8 bases in between. The CDR3 totals 13 residues. The CDR3 sequence is CAISESGDYGYTF. The CDR3 coding sequence is TGTGCCATCAGTGAAAGCGGAGACTATGGCTACACCTTC.

The chain links TRBV19 to TRBJ1-6; 9 positions match TRBD1. J gave up 6 bases and V 7 bases, and 13 bases lay outside the gene matches. The germline V gene encodes CDR1 LNHDA and CDR2 SQIVND (reference sequence). The CDR3 has 17 residues. CDR3 bases: TGTGCCAGTAACCTTCGACAGGGGGGATTGGTTAATTCACCCCTCCACTTT. The encoded protein is CASNLRQGGLVNSPLHF. The variable domain in full, with the rest retrieved from reference TRBV19 and TRBJ1-6, is DGGITQSPKYLFRKEGQNVTLSCEQNLNHDAMYWYRQDPGQGLRLIYYSQIVNDFQKGDIAEGYSVSREKKESFPLTVTSAQKNPTAFYLCASNLRQGGLVNSPLHFGNGTRLTVT.

This clone was counted between two and nine times. The CDR3 protein is CASSEEWRGTEAFF. Here the CDR3 DNA reads TGTGCCAGTAGTGAGGAATGGAGGGGCACTGAAGCTTTCTTT. The rearrangement links TRBV19 to TRBJ1-1, with a possible D match to TRBD1 (5 bases). Germline V gene data show CDR1 as LNHDA and CDR2 as SQIVND (reference sequence). V gave up 5 bases and J gave up 4 bases, with 14 bases separating them. This CDR3 region has 14 residues.

J is TRBJ2-2 and V is TRBV29-1, with 8 nucleotides matching TRBD2. Looked up from germline, CDR1 is SQVTM and CDR2 is ANQGSEA. The CDR3 consists of 15 residues. V lost 6 bases, J lost 0 bases, and 6 bases stayed unmatched. The CDR3 DNA sequence: TGCAGCGTCCGCCAACTAGCGGCGAACACCGGGGAGCTGTTTTTT. Protein: CSVRQLAANTGELFF.

The V gene is TRBV28, the J gene TRBJ1-5; unclear D gene. Germline CDR1 is MDHEN and CDR2 is SYDVKM. The CDR3 is made up of 18 amino acids. Trimming removed 5 bases at V and 0 bases at J, with 20 bases between. The CDR3 DNA reads as TGTGCCAGCAGTACCCATAGGAGCACCAGCCGTAGCAATCAGCCCCAGCATTTT. Its translation: CASSTHRSTSRSNQPQHF.

This clone was counted a few times. The genes are TRBV2 and TRBJ1-1, with 7 bases aligning to TRBD1. The V gene end was trimmed by 5 bases and the J gene end by 3 bases; junction bases not matched to a gene: 3. The CDR3 is 13 amino acids. CDR1 and CDR2 from the germline V gene are SNHLY and FYNNEI. The CDR3 loop reads CASSRQGYTEAFF. DNA of the CDR3: TGTGCCAGCAGTAGACAGGGTTACACTGAAGCTTTCTTT.

This clone occurred once. V and J are TRBV10-1 and TRBJ1-6, with a weak D call TRBD1 (6 bases). The V gene's germline CDR1 is WNHNN and CDR2 SYGVQD (reference sequence). This CDR3 spans 16 amino acids. V was pared by 9 bases and J by 7 bases, with 22 bases between. The CDR3 region is CARPSCGGSQNSPLHF. As DNA, the CDR3 is TGCGCCAGACCGAGTTGTGGGGGCAGCCAAAATTCACCCCTCCACTTT.

The gene calls are TRBV28 and TRBJ2-7; the D gene is possibly TRBD1 (7 bases). The CDR3 runs 13 residues. Germline V lookup: CDR1 MDHEN, CDR2 SYDVKM. The germline V and J ends were trimmed by 8 bases and 9 bases, with 20 bases remaining between them. The CDR3 is CASSGGIRRGQYF. For the CDR3, the DNA is TGTGCCAGCTCAGGGGGGATTCGTCGAGGGCAGTACTTC. The full variable domain, completed using reference TRBV28 and TRBJ2-7, is DVKVTQSSRYLVKRTGEKVFLECVQDMDHENMFWYRQDPGLGLRLIYFSYDVKMKEKGDIPEGYSVSREKKERFSLILESASTNQTSMYLCASSGGIRRGQYFGPGTRLTVT.

The chain combines TRBV6-5 with TRBJ1-2; D possibly corresponds to TRBD1 (5 bases). This CDR3 contains 14 residues. Germline CDR1 reads MNHEY; CDR2 reads SVGAGI. Trimming cost V 6 bases and J 2 bases, with 13 bases left between them. CDR3 sequence (DNA): TGTGCCAGCAGATTTCAGGGTAGCAACTATGGCTACACCTTC. Translation gives CASRFQGSNYGYTF.

For this clone: A read error may produce the germline difference seen at one junction end. The V and J genes are TRBV7-9 and TRBJ2-7, with D tentatively TRBD2 (5 bases). The CDR3 is made up of 12 amino acids. Germline V gene data show CDR1 as SEHNR and CDR2 as FQNEAQ (reference sequence). In DNA form, the CDR3 reads TGTTCCAGCAGCTTACGGGGTTACGAGCAGTACTTC. Translating gives CSSSLRGYEQYF.

The chain is built from TRBV5-6 and TRBJ1-2; D unclear. Germline V gene data show CDR1 as SGHDT and CDR2 as YYEEEE. The CDR3 has 13 residues. V lost 1 base and J 8 bases, leaving 12 bases between the germline ends. Written as DNA, the CDR3 is TGTGCCAGCAGCTTGACCCGGGCGGGGGGCTACACCTTC. This translates into CASSLTRAGGYTF.